These 19 T cell receptor beta chains were all obtained from the same sample, sequenced in a study of OX40 agonist ivuxolimab in advanced cancers. Libraries were prepared by immunoSEQ multiplex PCR; TCRdb keeps only in-frame clonotypes and omits some of them. This table has roughly 73,000 clones, roughly 86% appearing once. The sequences come from CD4+ or CD8+ T cells sorted from blood, collected in a trial of the OX40 agonist ivuxolimab. These receptors originate from an adult with an advanced solid tumor such as melanoma, head and neck, liver or kidney cancer.

The chain carries TRBV14 and TRBJ1-3; D is unclear. The ends were cut back, 3 bases at V and 2 bases at J, with 11 bases in the middle. CDR3 length: 15 amino acids. The germline CDR1 and CDR2 sequences are SGHDN and FVKESK. The CDR3 loop reads CASSQLPSPGNTIYF. DNA for the CDR3: TGTGCCAGCAGCCAGCTCCCCAGTCCTGGAAACACCATATATTTT.

V gene TRBV7-9 combines with J gene TRBJ1-2; D gene unclear. The CDR3 covers 12 residues. Germline assignment: CDR1 SEHNR and CDR2 FQNEAQ (reference sequence). Trimming shortened V by 3 bases and J by 8 bases, and 10 bases separated the two germline ends. Written as DNA, the CDR3 is TGTGCCAGCAGCTTGGAACCGGTGGGCTACACCTTC. It specifies CASSLEPVGYTF.

The CDR3 spells CASSLADSQYF. DNA of the CDR3: TGTGCCAGCAGCTTGGCCGATTCGCAGTACTTC. The rearrangement uses TRBV5-4 and TRBJ2-7; D unclear. The germline gives CDR1 SGHNT, CDR2 YYREEE (reference sequence). V dropped 0 bases and J dropped 9 bases, with 7 bases sitting between them. This CDR3 is built from 11 residues.

V is TRBV5-5 and J is TRBJ2-7; a weak D match, TRBD1 (5 bases). Germline CDR1 reads SGHKS; CDR2 reads YYEKEE (reference sequence). V was trimmed by 0 bases and J by 3 bases, leaving 13 bases between them. The CDR3 loop spans 15 amino acids. The CDR3 DNA is TGTGCCAGCAGCTTGGATCCGACAGCCAACTACGAGCAGTACTTC. It yields the protein CASSLDPTANYEQYF. Together with reference TRBV5-5 and TRBJ2-7, the CDR3 gives the full variable domain: DAGVTQSPTHLIKTRGQQVTLRCSPISGHKSVSWYQQVLGQGPQFIFQYYEKEERGRGNFPDRFSARQFPNYSSELNVNALLLGDSALYLCASSLDPTANYEQYFGPGTRLTVT.

The V gene is TRBV30, the J gene TRBJ1-6; a weak D match, TRBD1 (6 bases). V gave up 3 bases and J gave up 0 bases, with 15 bases separating them. The CDR3 consists of 17 residues. CDR1 GTSNPN and CDR2 SVGIG come from the germline V gene (reference sequence). CDR3 sequence: CAWRVQGRSSYNSPLHF. The CDR3 region has the DNA TGTGCCTGGAGAGTGCAGGGGAGAAGCTCCTATAATTCACCCCTCCACTTT.

The chain links TRBV7-9 to TRBJ1-4, with unresolved D. The CDR3 spans 17 residues. Germline V gives CDR1 SEHNR, CDR2 FQNEAQ (reference sequence). Trimming stripped 4 bases from V and 6 bases from J, with 21 bases between. The CDR3 nucleotides read TGTGCCAGCAGCTCGGGGTGGGCCGATGAGGAATATGAAAAACTGTTTTTT. This encodes CASSSGWADEEYEKLFF.

The DNA for the CDR3 is TGTGCCAGCAGCCCCTCCCGAAGCGGGATGAAGACCCAGTACTTC. Amino acids: CASSPSRSGMKTQYF. V and J are TRBV2 and TRBJ2-5; 7 nucleotides align to TRBD2. With 6 bases clipped from V and 6 bases from J, the junction kept 13 bases outside the gene matches. Germline values: CDR1 SNHLY, CDR2 FYNNEI. The CDR3 sequence is 15 residues long.

The V call is TRBV5-4, the J call TRBJ1-3; D is possibly TRBD1 (6 bases). The CDR3 totals 14 residues. V dropped 4 bases and J dropped 2 bases, with 10 bases sitting between them. Germline CDR1 SGHNT, CDR2 YYREEE (reference sequence). The CDR3 here is CASSLRGTGNTIYF. The CDR3, as DNA: TGTGCCAGCAGCCTCAGGGGCACTGGAAACACCATATATTTT. Looking up the rest from reference TRBV5-4 and TRBJ1-3 gives the full variable domain: ETGVTQSPTHLIKTRGQQVTLRCSSQSGHNTVSWYQQALGQGPQFIFQYYREEENGRGNFPPRFSGLQFPNYSSELNVNALELDDSALYLCASSLRGTGNTIYFGEGSWLTVV.

The chain combines TRBV28 with TRBJ1-2, with TRBD1 matching over 11 bases. The V and J ends lost 5 bases and 4 bases, in that order; junction bases with no gene match: 9. CDR1 and CDR2 (germline): MDHEN, SYDVKM. CDR3 size: 16 residues. The CDR3 bases are TGTGCCAGCAGTCCCCCGGACAGGGGGCTAATCTATGGCTACACCTTC. As protein: CASSPPDRGLIYGYTF.

This chain uses TRBV5-1 with TRBJ1-4, with D perhaps matching TRBD1 (5 bases). Deletions cut 4 bases from V and 4 bases from J, with 8 bases between. Germline loops: CDR1 SGHRS, CDR2 YFSETQ. CDR3 size: 13 residues. For the CDR3, the DNA is TGCGCCAGCAGCCGAGACAGTAATGAAAAACTGTTTTTT. Translating it yields CASSRDSNEKLFF. The entire variable domain, with the rest obtained from reference TRBV5-1 and TRBJ1-4, is as follows: KAGVTQTPRYLIKTRGQQVTLSCSPISGHRSVSWYQQTPGQGLQFLFEYFSETQRNKGNFPGRFSGRQFSNSRSEMNVSTLELGDSALYLCASSRDSNEKLFFGSGTQLSVL.

Only one count was recorded for this clone. V is TRBV5-6 and J is TRBJ2-7, with unresolved D. V lost 0 bases and J 2 bases, leaving 9 bases between the germline ends. This CDR3 contains 14 residues. Germline loops: CDR1 SGHDT, CDR2 YYEEEE. CDR3 region: CASSLAGQTYEQYF. CDR3 nucleotide sequence: TGTGCCAGCAGCTTGGCCGGGCAGACCTACGAGCAGTACTTC. Full variable domain (outside the CDR3, taken from reference TRBV5-6 and TRBJ2-7): DAGVTQSPTHLIKTRGQQVTLRCSPKSGHDTVSWYQQALGQGPQFIFQYYEEEERQRGNFPDRFSGHQFPNYSSELNVNALLLGDSALYLCASSLAGQTYEQYFGPGTRLTVT.

The V call is TRBV5-1, the J call TRBJ2-5, with 7 bases matching TRBD2. Trimming removed 4 bases from V and 4 bases from J; junction bases left unmatched: 4. Germline lookup yields CDR1 SGHRS and CDR2 YFSETQ. This CDR3 spans 13 amino acids. CDR3 sequence: CASSGDYGETQYF. As DNA, the CDR3 is TGCGCCAGCAGCGGGGACTACGGAGAGACCCAGTACTTC.

V and J are TRBV30 and TRBJ2-7, with D maybe TRBD2 (5 bases). This CDR3 contains 14 residues. The V gene lost 3 bases and the J gene lost 2 bases, with 14 bases spanning the gap. From germline, CDR1 is GTSNPN and CDR2 SVGIG (reference sequence). CDR3 bases: TGTGCCTGGAGCCAAGGGTCCGGGGCCTACGAGCAGTACTTC. This gives the protein CAWSQGSGAYEQYF.

The chain is built from TRBV5-1 and TRBJ2-5; D is uncertain. From germline, CDR1 is SGHRS and CDR2 YFSETQ. The V end lost 7 bases, the J end lost 2 bases, and 12 bases lay between the germline ends. CDR3 size: 13 residues. The CDR3 is CASGLYTQETQYF. The CDR3 coding sequence is TGCGCCAGCGGTCTTTATACACAAGAGACCCAGTACTTC.

This rearrangement joins TRBV2 to TRBJ2-1; 10 bases match TRBD2. CDR3 length: 14 amino acids. Per germline, CDR1 SNHLY and CDR2 FYNNEI. The V and J ends lost 4 bases and 6 bases, in that order; junction bases with no gene match: 3. The CDR3 loop reads CASSGSGRINEQFF. In nucleotides, the CDR3 is TGTGCCAGCAGTGGTAGCGGGAGGATCAATGAGCAGTTCTTC.

V is TRBV29-1 and J is TRBJ1-2; D gene uncertain. Trimming took off 2 bases at V and 12 bases at J, with 4 bases between the two ends. Germline V gene lookup returns CDR1 SQVTM and CDR2 ANQGSEA. This CDR3 region has 8 residues. CDR3 sequence (DNA): TGCAGCGTTGAAACGAACACCTTC. Protein: CSVETNTF.

This clone was counted once. The chain uses TRBV5-6 and TRBJ1-4; D gene ambiguous. The V gene lost 7 bases and the J gene lost 8 bases, with 21 bases spanning the gap. The CDR3 sequence is 15 residues long. Per the germline V gene, CDR1 is SGHDT and CDR2 is YYEEEE. CDR3 nucleotide sequence: TGTGCCAGCTCCCCCCGGTATGGTGGTGTGGAAAAACTGTTTTTT. Translating gives CASSPRYGGVEKLFF. Based on the CDR3 plus reference TRBV5-6 and TRBJ1-4, the full variable domain is DAGVTQSPTHLIKTRGQQVTLRCSPKSGHDTVSWYQQALGQGPQFIFQYYEEEERQRGNFPDRFSGHQFPNYSSELNVNALLLGDSALYLCASSPRYGGVEKLFFGSGTQLSVL.

This chain links TRBV6-5 with TRBJ2-7; D uncertain. CDR3 length: 15 residues. Germline V gene data show CDR1 as MNHEY and CDR2 as SVGAGI. V was pared by 0 bases and J by 2 bases, with 11 bases between. The CDR3 reads CASSYSVDRAYEQYF. For the CDR3, the DNA is TGTGCCAGCAGTTACTCAGTAGACCGTGCCTACGAGCAGTACTTC.

The chain employs TRBV19 and TRBJ1-5; 8 bases are a match to TRBD1. The germline CDR1 and CDR2 sequences are LNHDA and SQIVND (reference sequence). The CDR3 extends over 16 amino acids. The V and J ends lost 6 bases and 1 base, in that order; junction bases with no gene match: 8. The CDR3 sequence: CASSTDRGYSNQPQHF. The CDR3 DNA sequence: TGTGCCAGTAGCACTGACAGGGGATACAGCAATCAGCCCCAGCATTTT.